Sequencing of this T cell receptor (beta chain) was carried out in a study of regulatory T cells in long-lasting Graves disease. Study-level background: Disease was considered persistent Graves' disease after over 5 years of antithyroid drugs (with positive TSH receptor antibodies). Study-wide results and limits: Those with persistent Graves' had less TCR diversity than newly diagnosed patients. When disease was persistent, TRBV28, TRBJ1-2 and TRBJ2-5 were the favored segments.

This clonotype was seen many times. Antigen unknown. Through Arm-PCR of CDR3 regions and iRepertoire HTBI primers, TCR beta libraries were built. TCRdb re-analysed the multiplex PCR reads in MiXCR, keeping a single row per CDR3 protein. The sample lists hundreds of thousands of distinct CDR3 sequences; approximately 22% were seen once. The CDR3 is 12 amino acids. CDR1 SNHLY and CDR2 FYNNEI come from the germline V gene. V was pared by 8 bases and J by 8 bases, with 15 bases between. Time point denoted: persistent/refractory GD, antithyroid drugs over 5 years with positive TRAb. PBMC RNA was the source of the TCR library. Staff took about 9.8 milliliters of peripheral blood and put it into EDTA tubes.

The rearrangement links TRBV2 to TRBJ1-2; D perhaps matches TRBD1 (5 bases). This sequence was found in a female donor with Graves disease. Sequenced here: peripheral blood mononuclear cells (PBMCs), sampled when the disease was refractory, from a patient treated with antithyroid drugs. The CDR3 DNA reads TGTGCCAGCGCCGGGACCTATGGCGGCTACACCTTC. Its translation: CASAGTYGGYTF. Complete variable domain (other parts from reference TRBV2 and TRBJ1-2): EPEVTQTPSHQVTQMGQEVILRCVPISNHLYFYWYRQILGQKVEFLVSFYNNEISEKSEIFDDQFSVERPDGSNFTLKIRSTKLEDSAMYFCASAGTYGGYTFGSGTRLTVV.